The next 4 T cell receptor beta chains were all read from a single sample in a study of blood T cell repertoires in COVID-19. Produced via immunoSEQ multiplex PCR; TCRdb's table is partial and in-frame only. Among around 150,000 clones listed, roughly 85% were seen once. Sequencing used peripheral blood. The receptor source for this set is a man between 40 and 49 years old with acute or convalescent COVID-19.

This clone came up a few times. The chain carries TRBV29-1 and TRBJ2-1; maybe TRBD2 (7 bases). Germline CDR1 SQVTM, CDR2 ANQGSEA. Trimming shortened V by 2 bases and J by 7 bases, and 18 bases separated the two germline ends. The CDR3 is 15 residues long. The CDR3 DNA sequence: TGCAGCGTTGAAACCGGCCGGGGGGCTCGGAATGAGCAGTTCTTC. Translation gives CSVETGRGARNEQFF.

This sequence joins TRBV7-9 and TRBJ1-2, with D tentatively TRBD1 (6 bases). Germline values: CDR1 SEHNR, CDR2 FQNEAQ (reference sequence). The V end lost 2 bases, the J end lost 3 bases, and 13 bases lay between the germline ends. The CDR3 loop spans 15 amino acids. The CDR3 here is CASSLMGAGYYGYTF. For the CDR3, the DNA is TGTGCCAGCAGCTTAATGGGGGCTGGATACTATGGCTACACCTTC.

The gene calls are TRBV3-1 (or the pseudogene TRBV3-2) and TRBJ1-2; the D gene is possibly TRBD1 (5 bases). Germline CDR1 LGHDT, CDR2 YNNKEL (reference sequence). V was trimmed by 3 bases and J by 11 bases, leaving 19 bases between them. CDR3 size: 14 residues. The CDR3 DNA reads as TGTGCCAGCAGCCACTCCGCAGGGAGGCATTGGTACACCTTC. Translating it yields CASSHSAGRHWYTF.

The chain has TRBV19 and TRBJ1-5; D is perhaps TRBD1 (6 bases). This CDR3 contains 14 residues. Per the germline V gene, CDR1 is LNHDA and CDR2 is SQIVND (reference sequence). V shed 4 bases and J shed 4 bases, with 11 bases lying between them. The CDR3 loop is CASSSFRGNQPQHF. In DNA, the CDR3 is TGTGCCAGTAGTAGTTTCAGGGGTAATCAGCCCCAGCATTTT.